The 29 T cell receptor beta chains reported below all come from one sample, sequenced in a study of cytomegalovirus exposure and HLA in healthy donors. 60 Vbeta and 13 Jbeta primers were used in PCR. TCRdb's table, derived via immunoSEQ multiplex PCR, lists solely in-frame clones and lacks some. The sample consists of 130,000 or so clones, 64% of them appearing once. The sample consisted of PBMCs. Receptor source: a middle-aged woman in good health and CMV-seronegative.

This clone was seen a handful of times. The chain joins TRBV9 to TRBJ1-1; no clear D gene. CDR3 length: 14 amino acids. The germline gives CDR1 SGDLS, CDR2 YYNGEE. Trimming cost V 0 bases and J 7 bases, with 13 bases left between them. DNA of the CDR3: TGTGCCAGCAGCGTAGGATCCGCAGTACGTGAAGCTTTCTTT. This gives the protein CASSVGSAVREAFF.

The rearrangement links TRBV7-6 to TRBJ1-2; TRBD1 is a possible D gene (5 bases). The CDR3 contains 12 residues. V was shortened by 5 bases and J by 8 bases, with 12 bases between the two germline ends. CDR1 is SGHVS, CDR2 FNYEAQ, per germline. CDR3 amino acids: CASSPGGSGYTF. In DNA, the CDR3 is TGTGCCAGCAGCCCGGGGGGGTCGGGCTACACCTTC.

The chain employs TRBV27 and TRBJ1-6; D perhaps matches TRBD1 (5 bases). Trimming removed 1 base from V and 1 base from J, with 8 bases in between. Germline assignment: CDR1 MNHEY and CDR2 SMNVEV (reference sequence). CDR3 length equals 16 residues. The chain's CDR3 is CASSLWGGSYNSPLHF. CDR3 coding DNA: TGTGCCAGCAGTTTATGGGGGGGGTCCTATAATTCACCCCTCCACTTT.

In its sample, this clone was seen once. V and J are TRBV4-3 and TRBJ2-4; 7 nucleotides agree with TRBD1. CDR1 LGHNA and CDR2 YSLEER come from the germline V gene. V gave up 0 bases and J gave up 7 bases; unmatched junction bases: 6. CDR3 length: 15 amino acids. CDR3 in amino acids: CASSQDRMTGNIQYF. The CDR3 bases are TGCGCCAGCAGCCAAGATCGGATGACAGGGAACATTCAGTACTTC.

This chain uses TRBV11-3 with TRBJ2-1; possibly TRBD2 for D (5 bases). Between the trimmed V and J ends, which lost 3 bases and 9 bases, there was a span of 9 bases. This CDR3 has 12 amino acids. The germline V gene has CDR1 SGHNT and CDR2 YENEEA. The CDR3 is CASSFSEGEQFF. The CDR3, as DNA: TGTGCCAGCAGCTTTTCTGAGGGTGAGCAGTTCTTC.

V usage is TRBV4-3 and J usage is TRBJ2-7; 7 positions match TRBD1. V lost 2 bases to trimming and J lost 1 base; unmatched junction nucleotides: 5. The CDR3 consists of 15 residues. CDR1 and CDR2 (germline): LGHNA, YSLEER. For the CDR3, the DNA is TGCGCCAGCAGCCAATCCCGGGACAGTTCCTACGAGCAGTACTTC. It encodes CASSQSRDSSYEQYF.

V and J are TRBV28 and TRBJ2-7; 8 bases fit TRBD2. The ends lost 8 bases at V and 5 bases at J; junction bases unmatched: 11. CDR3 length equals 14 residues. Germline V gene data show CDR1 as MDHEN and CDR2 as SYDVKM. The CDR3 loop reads CASRPGGARNEQYF. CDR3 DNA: TGTGCCAGCCGTCCGGGGGGGGCGCGCAACGAGCAGTACTTC.

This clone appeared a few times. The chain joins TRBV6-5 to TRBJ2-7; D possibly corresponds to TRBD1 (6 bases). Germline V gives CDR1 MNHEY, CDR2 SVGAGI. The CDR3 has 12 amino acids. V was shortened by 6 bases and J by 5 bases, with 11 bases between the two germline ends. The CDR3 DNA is TGTGCCAGCAGCATTGACAGGAACGAGCAGTACTTC. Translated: CASSIDRNEQYF.

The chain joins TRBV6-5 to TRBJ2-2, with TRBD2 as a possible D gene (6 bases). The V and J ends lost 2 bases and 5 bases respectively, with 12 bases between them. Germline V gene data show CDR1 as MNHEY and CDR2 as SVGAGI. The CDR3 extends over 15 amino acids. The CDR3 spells CASSYRSRGTGELFF. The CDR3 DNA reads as TGTGCCAGCAGTTACAGGAGTCGGGGGACCGGGGAGCTGTTTTTT.

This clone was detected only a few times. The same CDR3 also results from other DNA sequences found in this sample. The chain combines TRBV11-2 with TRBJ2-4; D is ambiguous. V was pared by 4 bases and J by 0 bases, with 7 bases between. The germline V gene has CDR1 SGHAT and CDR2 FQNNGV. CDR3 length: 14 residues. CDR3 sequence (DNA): TGTGCCAGCAGCTCAAGACTAGCCAAAAACATTCAGTACTTC. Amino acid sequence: CASSSRLAKNIQYF.

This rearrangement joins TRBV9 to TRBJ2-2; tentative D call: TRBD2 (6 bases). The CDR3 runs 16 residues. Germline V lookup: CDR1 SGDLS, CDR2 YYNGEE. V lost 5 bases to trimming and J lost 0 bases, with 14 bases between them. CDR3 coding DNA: TGTGCCAGCAGTCCACCACGGGGGTCGAACACCGGGGAGCTGTTTTTT. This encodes CASSPPRGSNTGELFF.

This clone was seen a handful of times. In DNA form, the CDR3 reads TGTGCCAGCAGCTCACAGGGGCGAGATGGCTACACCTTC. As protein: CASSSQGRDGYTF. The chain is built from TRBV7-3 and TRBJ1-2; 7 bases line up with TRBD1. The CDR3 loop spans 13 amino acids. Trimming at V came to 4 bases and at J to 6 bases, leaving 5 bases not matched to a gene. Germline loops: CDR1 SGHTA, CDR2 FQGTGA.

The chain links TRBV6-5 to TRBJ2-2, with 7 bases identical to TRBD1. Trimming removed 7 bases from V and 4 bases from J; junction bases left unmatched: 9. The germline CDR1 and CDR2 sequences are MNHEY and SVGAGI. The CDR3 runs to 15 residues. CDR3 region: CASKDPGTVTGELFF. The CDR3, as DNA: TGTGCCAGCAAAGATCCGGGGACAGTCACCGGGGAGCTGTTTTTT.

In nucleotides, the CDR3 is TGCGCCAGCACCCTAGGGAGAGGAACTGCAGGAAACACCATATATTTT. It codes for CASTLGRGTAGNTIYF. The rearrangement joins TRBV5-1 to TRBJ1-3, with D hard to call. This CDR3 has 16 residues. CDR1 is SGHRS, CDR2 YFSETQ, per germline. V lost 6 bases, J lost 4 bases, and 20 bases lay in between.

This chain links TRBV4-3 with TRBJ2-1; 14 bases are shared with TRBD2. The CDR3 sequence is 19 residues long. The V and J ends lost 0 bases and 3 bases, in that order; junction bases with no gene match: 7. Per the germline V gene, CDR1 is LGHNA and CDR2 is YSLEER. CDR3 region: CASSQEKGLAGVLYNEQFF. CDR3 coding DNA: TGCGCCAGCAGCCAAGAAAAGGGACTAGCGGGGGTCCTCTACAATGAGCAGTTCTTC.

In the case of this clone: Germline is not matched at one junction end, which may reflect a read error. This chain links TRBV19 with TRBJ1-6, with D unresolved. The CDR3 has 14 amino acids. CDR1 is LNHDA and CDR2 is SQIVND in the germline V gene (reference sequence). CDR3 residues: CASSRSSYNSPLHF. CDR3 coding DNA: TGTGCCAGCAGTAGGAGCTCCTATAATTCACCCCTCCACTTT.

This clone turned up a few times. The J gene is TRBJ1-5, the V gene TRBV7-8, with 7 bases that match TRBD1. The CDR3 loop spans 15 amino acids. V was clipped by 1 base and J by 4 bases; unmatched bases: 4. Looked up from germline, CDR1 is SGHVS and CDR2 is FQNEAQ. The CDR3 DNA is TGTGCCAGCAGCTTAGTCGGGACAGTGAATCAGCCCCAGCATTTT. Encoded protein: CASSLVGTVNQPQHF.

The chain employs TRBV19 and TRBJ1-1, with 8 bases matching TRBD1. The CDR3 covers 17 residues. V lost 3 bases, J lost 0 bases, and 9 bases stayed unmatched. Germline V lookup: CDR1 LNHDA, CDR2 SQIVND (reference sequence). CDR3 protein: CASSMTGTGPLNTEAFF. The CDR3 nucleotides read TGTGCCAGTAGTATGACCGGGACAGGCCCCTTGAACACTGAAGCTTTCTTT.

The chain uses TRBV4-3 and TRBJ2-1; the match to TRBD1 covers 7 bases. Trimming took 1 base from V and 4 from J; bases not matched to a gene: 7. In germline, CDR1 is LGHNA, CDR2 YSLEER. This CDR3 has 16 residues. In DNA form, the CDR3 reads TGCGCCAGCAGCCAAGGACCGGGACAGTCTTACAATGAGCAGTTCTTC. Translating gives CASSQGPGQSYNEQFF.

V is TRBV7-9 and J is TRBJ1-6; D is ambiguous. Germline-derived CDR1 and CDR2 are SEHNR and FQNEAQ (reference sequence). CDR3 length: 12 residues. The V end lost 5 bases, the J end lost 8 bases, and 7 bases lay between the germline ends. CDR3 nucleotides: TGTGCCAGCAGCCGCGGGGATTCACCCCTCCACTTT. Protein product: CASSRGDSPLHF.

The CDR3, as DNA: TGTGCCAGCTCACCCTTTGGCGGCAATGAGCAGTTCTTC. Protein: CASSPFGGNEQFF. The genes are TRBV18 and TRBJ2-1; D remains ambiguous. The CDR3 is 13 amino acids. V lost 3 bases and J lost 6, with 9 bases in between. Germline lookup yields CDR1 KGHSH and CDR2 LQKENI.

CDR3 in amino acids: CASSLVPTNEKLFF. In nucleotides, the CDR3 is TGTGCCAGCAGTTTAGTTCCAACTAATGAAAAACTGTTTTTT. V and J are TRBV6-5 and TRBJ1-4; D gene unclear. With 4 bases removed from V and 0 bases from J, the gap between germline ends came to 6 bases. CDR1 MNHEY and CDR2 SVGAGI come from the germline V gene. The length of the CDR3 is 14 residues.

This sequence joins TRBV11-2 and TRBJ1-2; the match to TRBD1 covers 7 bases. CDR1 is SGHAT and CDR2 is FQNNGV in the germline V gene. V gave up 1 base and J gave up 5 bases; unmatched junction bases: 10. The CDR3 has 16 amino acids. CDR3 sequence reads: CASSLASDRSLYGYTF. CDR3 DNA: TGTGCCAGCAGCTTAGCATCGGACAGGAGTTTGTATGGCTACACCTTC. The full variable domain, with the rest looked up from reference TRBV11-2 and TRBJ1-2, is EAGVAQSPRYKIIEKRQSVAFWCNPISGHATLYWYQQILGQGPKLLIQFQNNGVVDDSQLPKDRFSAERLKGVDSTLKIQPAKLEDSAVYLCASSLASDRSLYGYTFGSGTRLTVV.

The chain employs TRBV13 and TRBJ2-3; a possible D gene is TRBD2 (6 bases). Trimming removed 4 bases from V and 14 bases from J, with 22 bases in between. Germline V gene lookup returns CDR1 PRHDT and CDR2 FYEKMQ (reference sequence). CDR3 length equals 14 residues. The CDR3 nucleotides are TGTGCCAGCAGCTGGGGGGAGGACCGGACCCTAAGGTATTTT. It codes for CASSWGEDRTLRYF.

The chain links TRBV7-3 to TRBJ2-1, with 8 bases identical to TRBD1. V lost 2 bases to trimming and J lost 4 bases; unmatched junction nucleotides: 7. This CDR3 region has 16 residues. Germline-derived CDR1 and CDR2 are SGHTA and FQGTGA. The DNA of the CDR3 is TGTGCCAGCAGCTTATGGGGACAGGCGTTGTACAATGAGCAGTTCTTC. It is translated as CASSLWGQALYNEQFF.

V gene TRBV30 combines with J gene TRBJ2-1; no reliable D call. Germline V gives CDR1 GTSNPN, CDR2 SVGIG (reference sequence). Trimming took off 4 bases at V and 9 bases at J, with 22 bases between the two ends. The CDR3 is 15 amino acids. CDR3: CAWKGRRSRVAEQFF. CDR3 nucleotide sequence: TGTGCCTGGAAAGGAAGGAGAAGTCGGGTAGCTGAGCAGTTCTTC.

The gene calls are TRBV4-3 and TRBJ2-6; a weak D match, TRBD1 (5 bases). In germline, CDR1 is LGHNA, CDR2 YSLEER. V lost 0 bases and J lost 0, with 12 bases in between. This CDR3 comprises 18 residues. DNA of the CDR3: TGCGCCAGCAGCCAAGAAACCCAGGGATTCTCTGGGGCCAACGTCCTGACTTTC. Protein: CASSQETQGFSGANVLTF.

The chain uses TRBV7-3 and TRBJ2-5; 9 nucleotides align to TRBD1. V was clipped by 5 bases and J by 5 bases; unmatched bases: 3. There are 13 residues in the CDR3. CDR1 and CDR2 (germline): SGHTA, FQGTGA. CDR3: CASSPGQGETQYF. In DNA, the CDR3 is TGTGCCAGCAGCCCTGGACAGGGGGAGACCCAGTACTTC.

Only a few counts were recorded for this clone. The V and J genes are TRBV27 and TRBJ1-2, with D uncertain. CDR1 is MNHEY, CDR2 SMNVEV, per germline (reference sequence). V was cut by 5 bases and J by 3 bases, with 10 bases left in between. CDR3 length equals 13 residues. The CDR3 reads CASSITRDYGYTF. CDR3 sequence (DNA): TGTGCCAGCAGTATCACCCGGGACTATGGCTACACCTTC.